The source of this TCR beta chain is a study of CD8 T cells in Susac syndrome. Reverse transcription of roughly 0.5 to 1 ug RNA was performed with random hexamers. TCRdb reanalysed the immunoSEQ multiplex PCR reads using MiXCR and keeps one entry per CDR3 protein. There are over 100,000 distinct CDR3 sequences in the sample; 80% to 95% occur only once, and 0.13% to 0.15% lies in the top ten. This clonotype was counted once. The germline gives CDR1 LGHDT, CDR2 YNNKEL (reference sequence). V was pared by 0 bases and J by 5 bases, with 5 bases of the junction left unmatched. CDR3 length equals 16 residues.

Material: CD4+ T cells from PBMCs. The chain uses TRBV3-1 and TRBJ2-3; the match to TRBD2 covers 10 bases. The source of this sequence is a human donor in good health. CDR3 region: CASSQDWASGRDTQYF. CDR3 DNA sequence: TGTGCCAGCAGCCAAGATTGGGCTAGCGGGAGAGATACGCAGTATTTT.